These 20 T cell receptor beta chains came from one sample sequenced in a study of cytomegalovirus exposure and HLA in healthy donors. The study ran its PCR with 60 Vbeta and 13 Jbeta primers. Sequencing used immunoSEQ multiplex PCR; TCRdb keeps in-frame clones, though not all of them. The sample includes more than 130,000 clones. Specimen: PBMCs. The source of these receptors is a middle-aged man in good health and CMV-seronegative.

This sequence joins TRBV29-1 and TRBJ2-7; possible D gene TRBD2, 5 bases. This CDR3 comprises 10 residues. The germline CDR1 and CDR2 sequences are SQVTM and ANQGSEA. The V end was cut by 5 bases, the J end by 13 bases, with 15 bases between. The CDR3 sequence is CSVTREREYF. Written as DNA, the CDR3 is TGCAGCGTTACAAGGGAGAGGGAATACTTC.

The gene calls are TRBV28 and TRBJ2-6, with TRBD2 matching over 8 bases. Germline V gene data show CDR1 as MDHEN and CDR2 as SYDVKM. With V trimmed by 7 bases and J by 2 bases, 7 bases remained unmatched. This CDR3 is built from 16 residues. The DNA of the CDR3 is TGTGCCAGCATTCCGGGGGGGCCGCCTGGGGCCAACGTCCTGACTTTC. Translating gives CASIPGGPPGANVLTF.

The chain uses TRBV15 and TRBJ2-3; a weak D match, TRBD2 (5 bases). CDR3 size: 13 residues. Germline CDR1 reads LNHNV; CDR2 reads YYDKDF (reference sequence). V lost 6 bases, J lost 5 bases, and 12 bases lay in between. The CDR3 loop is CATRPNGGDTQYF. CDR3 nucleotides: TGTGCCACCAGGCCAAATGGAGGAGATACGCAGTATTTT. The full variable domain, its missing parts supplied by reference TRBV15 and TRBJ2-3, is DAMVIQNPRYQVTQFGKPVTLSCSQTLNHNVMYWYQQKSSQAPKLLFHYYDKDFNNEADTPDNFQSRRPNTSFCFLDIRSPGLGDTAMYLCATRPNGGDTQYFGPGTRLTVL.

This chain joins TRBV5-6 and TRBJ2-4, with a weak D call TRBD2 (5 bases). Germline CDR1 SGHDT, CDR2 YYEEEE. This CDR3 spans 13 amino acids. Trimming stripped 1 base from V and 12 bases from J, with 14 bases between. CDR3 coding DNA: TGTGCCAGCAGCTTGCGGCAGGTACGGGATCAGTACTTC. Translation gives CASSLRQVRDQYF.

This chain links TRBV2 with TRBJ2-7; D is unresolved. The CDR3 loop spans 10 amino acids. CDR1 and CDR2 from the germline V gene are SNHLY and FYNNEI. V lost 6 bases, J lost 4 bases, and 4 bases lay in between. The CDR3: CASSAYEQYF. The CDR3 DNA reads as TGTGCCAGCAGCGCGTACGAGCAGTACTTC.

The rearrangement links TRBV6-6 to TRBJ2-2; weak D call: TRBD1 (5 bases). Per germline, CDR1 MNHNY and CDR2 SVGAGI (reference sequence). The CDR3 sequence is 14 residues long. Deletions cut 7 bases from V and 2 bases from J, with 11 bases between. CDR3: CASKNQGNTGELFF. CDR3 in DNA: TGTGCCAGCAAAAATCAGGGAAACACCGGGGAGCTGTTTTTT.

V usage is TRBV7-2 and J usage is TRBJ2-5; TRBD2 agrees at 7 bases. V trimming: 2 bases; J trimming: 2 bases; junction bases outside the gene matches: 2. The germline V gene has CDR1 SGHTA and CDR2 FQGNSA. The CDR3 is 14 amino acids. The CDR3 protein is CASSLSGVQETQYF. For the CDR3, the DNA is TGTGCCAGCAGCTTAAGCGGGGTACAAGAGACCCAGTACTTC.

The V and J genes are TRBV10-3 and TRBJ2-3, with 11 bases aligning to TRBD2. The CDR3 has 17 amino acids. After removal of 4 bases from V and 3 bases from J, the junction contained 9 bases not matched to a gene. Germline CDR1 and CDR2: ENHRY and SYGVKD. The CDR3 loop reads CAISGSGGALTTDTQYF. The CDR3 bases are TGTGCCATCAGTGGTAGCGGGGGGGCCTTAACTACAGATACGCAGTATTTT.

CDR3 amino acids: CASSLFTGRDTEAFF. The DNA of the CDR3 is TGTGCCAGCAGCTTGTTCACGGGGAGAGACACTGAAGCTTTCTTT. The chain has TRBV5-4 and TRBJ1-1, with no clear D. Germline V CDR1 and CDR2: SGHNT, YYREEE (reference sequence). This CDR3 has 15 amino acids. V shed 1 base and J shed 3 bases, with 13 bases lying between them.

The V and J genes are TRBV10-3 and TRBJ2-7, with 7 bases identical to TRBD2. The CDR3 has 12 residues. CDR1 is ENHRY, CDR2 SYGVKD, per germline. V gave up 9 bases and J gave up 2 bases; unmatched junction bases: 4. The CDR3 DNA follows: TGTGCCATTACGGGGGGTACCTACGAGCAGTACTTC. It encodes CAITGGTYEQYF.

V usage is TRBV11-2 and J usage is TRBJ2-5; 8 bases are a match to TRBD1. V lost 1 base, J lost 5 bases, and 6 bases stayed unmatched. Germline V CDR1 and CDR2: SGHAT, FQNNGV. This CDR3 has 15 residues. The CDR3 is CASSLVRGRRETQYF. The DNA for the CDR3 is TGTGCCAGCAGCTTAGTCAGGGGGCGTCGGGAGACCCAGTACTTC.

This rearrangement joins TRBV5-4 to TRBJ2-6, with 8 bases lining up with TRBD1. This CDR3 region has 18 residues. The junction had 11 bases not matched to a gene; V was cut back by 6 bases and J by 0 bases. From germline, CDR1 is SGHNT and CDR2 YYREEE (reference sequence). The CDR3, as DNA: TGTGCCAGCAACAGCCGGGACAGGTCAGTCTCTGGGGCCAACGTCCTGACTTTC. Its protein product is CASNSRDRSVSGANVLTF. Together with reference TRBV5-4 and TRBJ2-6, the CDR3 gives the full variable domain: ETGVTQSPTHLIKTRGQQVTLRCSSQSGHNTVSWYQQALGQGPQFIFQYYREEENGRGNFPPRFSGLQFPNYSSELNVNALELDDSALYLCASNSRDRSVSGANVLTFGAGSRLTVL.

The CDR3 loop is CASRQDRGTDTQYF. In DNA form, the CDR3 reads TGTGCCAGCAGACAGGACAGGGGTACAGATACGCAGTATTTT. The chain uses TRBV7-2 and TRBJ2-3, with 9 bases lining up with TRBD1. V gave up 6 bases and J gave up 3 bases; unmatched junction bases: 4. The germline V gene encodes CDR1 SGHTA and CDR2 FQGNSA. This CDR3 contains 14 residues.

The DNA for the CDR3 is TGTGCCAGCAGTTTATTCCCGGGACAGGGGGCGCATCACCTCCACTTT. Protein sequence: CASSLFPGQGAHHLHF. The chain has TRBV28 and TRBJ1-6; 12 bases line up with TRBD1. Germline V CDR1 and CDR2: MDHEN, SYDVKM. The CDR3 is 16 residues long. Trimming removed 1 base from V and 15 bases from J; junction bases left unmatched: 10.

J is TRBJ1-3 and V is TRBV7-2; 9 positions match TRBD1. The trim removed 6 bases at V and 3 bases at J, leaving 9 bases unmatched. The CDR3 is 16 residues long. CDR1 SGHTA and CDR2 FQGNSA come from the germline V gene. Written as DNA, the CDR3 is TGTGCCAGCAGGGGAGCCGGGGACAGGGATGGAAACACCATATATTTT. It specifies CASRGAGDRDGNTIYF.

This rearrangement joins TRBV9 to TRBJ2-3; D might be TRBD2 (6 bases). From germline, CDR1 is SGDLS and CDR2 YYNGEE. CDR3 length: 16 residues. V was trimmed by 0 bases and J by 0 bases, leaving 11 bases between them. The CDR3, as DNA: TGTGCCAGCAGCGTAGCTCTGCGGGGTAGCACAGATACGCAGTATTTT. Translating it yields CASSVALRGSTDTQYF.

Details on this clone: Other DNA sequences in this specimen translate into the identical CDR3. In DNA, the CDR3 is TGCGCCAGCAGCGGGGACAGGCTGAACACTGAAGCTTTCTTT. Protein sequence: CASSGDRLNTEAFF. This chain uses TRBV5-1 with TRBJ1-1; 8 nucleotides match TRBD1. The CDR3 covers 14 residues. The V gene end was trimmed by 4 bases and the J gene end by 0 bases; junction bases not matched to a gene: 2. CDR1 is SGHRS, CDR2 YFSETQ, per germline.

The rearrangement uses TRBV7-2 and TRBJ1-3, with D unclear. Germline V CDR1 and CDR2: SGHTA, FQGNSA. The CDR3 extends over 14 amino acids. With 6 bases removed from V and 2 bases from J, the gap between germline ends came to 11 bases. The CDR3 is CASRAGRAGNTIYF. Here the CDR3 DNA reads TGTGCCAGCAGGGCGGGGAGGGCTGGAAACACCATATATTTT. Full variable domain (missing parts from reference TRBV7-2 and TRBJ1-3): GAGVSQSPSNKVTEKGKDVELRCDPISGHTALYWYRQSLGQGLEFLIYFQGNSAPDKSGLPSDRFSAERTGGSVSTLTIQRTQQEDSAVYLCASRAGRAGNTIYFGEGSWLTVV.

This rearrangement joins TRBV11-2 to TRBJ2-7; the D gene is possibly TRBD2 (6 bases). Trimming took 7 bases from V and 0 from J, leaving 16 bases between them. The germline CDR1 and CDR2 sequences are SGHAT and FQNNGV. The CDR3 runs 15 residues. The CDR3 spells CASTLGIGGSYEQYF. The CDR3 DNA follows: TGTGCCAGCACCCTAGGGATCGGGGGCTCCTACGAGCAGTACTTC.

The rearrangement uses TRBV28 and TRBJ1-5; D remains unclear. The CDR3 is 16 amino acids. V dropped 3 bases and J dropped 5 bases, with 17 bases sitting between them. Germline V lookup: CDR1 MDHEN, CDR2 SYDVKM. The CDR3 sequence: CASSFRSEGRYQPQHF. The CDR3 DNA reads TGTGCCAGCAGTTTCCGATCAGAGGGTCGGTATCAGCCCCAGCATTTT.